This is a list of T cell receptor beta chains from one sample in a study of cytomegalovirus exposure and HLA in healthy donors. Only in-frame clones appear in the TCRdb table, and some are missing; sequencing was by immunoSEQ multiplex PCR. The profile shows some 200,000 clones, roughly 80% of them singletons. Sequencing was done on a sample of PBMCs. Receptor source: a man aged 35 to 55 in good health and CMV-seronegative. Both conserved end residues are part of each CDR3. Fields, in order: V gene, clone size, J gene, CDR3 protein. Size values are once, few and many counts, or a class for expanded clones, and some rows have none.

V gene: TRBV28
clone size: NA
J gene: TRBJ2-7
CDR3 protein: CASTRTEGIYEQYF

V gene: TRBV20-1
clone size: NA
J gene: TRBJ1-1
CDR3 protein: CSPTRTEAFF

V gene: TRBV6-6
clone size: NA
J gene: TRBJ2-3
CDR3 protein: CASTRGGQIDTQYF

V gene: TRBV4-3
clone size: few
J gene: TRBJ1-6
CDR3 protein: CASSQGTGGPHNSPLHF

V gene: TRBV4-2
clone size: NA
J gene: TRBJ2-3
CDR3 protein: CASSQERAGFSTDTQYF

V gene: TRBV6-5
clone size: NA
J gene: TRBJ1-1
CDR3 protein: CASSYSTGAGTEAFF

V gene: TRBV7-6
clone size: NA
J gene: TRBJ2-1
CDR3 protein: CASSLDSGGTTNEQFF

V gene: TRBV5-4
clone size: NA
J gene: TRBJ2-3
CDR3 protein: CASSLKRERWDTQYF

V gene: TRBV2
clone size: NA
J gene: TRBJ1-2
CDR3 protein: CASSEGGQGYYGYTF

V gene: TRBV11-3
clone size: NA
J gene: TRBJ2-2
CDR3 protein: CASSSVGELFF

V gene: TRBV6-6
clone size: NA
J gene: TRBJ1-2
CDR3 protein: CASSPPSGAYTF

V gene: TRBV6-1
clone size: NA
J gene: TRBJ1-5
CDR3 protein: CASSEARSGWARNQPQHF

V gene: TRBV16
clone size: NA
J gene: TRBJ2-7
CDR3 protein: CASSQGQVSSYEQYF

V gene: TRBV29-1
clone size: NA
J gene: TRBJ2-2
CDR3 protein: CSVETGGNTGELFF

V gene: TRBV9
clone size: once
J gene: TRBJ1-1
CDR3 protein: CASSTGPYTEAFF

V gene: TRBV27
clone size: NA
J gene: TRBJ1-5
CDR3 protein: CASSLAGQGQWAQHF

V gene: TRBV30
clone size: NA
J gene: TRBJ1-4
CDR3 protein: CAWSAAGAIEKLFF

V gene: TRBV11-2
clone size: NA
J gene: TRBJ2-2
CDR3 protein: CASSFHARTGELFF

V gene: TRBV18
clone size: NA
J gene: TRBJ1-1
CDR3 protein: CASSVSGGYTEAFF

V gene: TRBV23-1
clone size: NA
J gene: TRBJ1-5
CDR3 protein: CASSRGYGQPQHF

V gene: TRBV2
clone size: NA
J gene: TRBJ1-2
CDR3 protein: CASRRQGTGGYTF

V gene: TRBV28
clone size: NA
J gene: TRBJ2-7
CDR3 protein: CASTGSREQYF

V gene: TRBV9
clone size: NA
J gene: TRBJ2-5
CDR3 protein: CASSVGGGLAAQETQYF

V gene: TRBV27
clone size: NA
J gene: TRBJ2-3
CDR3 protein: CASSPRTDTQYF

V gene: TRBV5-1
clone size: NA
J gene: TRBJ2-1
CDR3 protein: CASSLEYFNEQFF

V gene: TRBV30
clone size: NA
J gene: TRBJ1-5
CDR3 protein: CAWSVGHENQPQHF

V gene: TRBV9
clone size: few
J gene: TRBJ2-1
CDR3 protein: CASSVGGAGGGYEQFF

V gene: TRBV2
clone size: NA
J gene: TRBJ1-2
CDR3 protein: CASRDRGYSPRYGYTF

V gene: TRBV2
clone size: once
J gene: TRBJ1-4
CDR3 protein: CASRGQGAGTNEKLFF

V gene: TRBV7-9
clone size: NA
J gene: TRBJ2-5
CDR3 protein: CASSSTSGGYQETQYF

V gene: TRBV5-8
clone size: NA
J gene: TRBJ1-4
CDR3 protein: CASSFLDRTETNEKLFF

V gene: TRBV7-8
clone size: NA
J gene: TRBJ1-1
CDR3 protein: CASSPPVGGRGGTEAFF

V gene: TRBV19
clone size: NA
J gene: TRBJ1-5
CDR3 protein: CASTLGGRQPQHF

V gene: TRBV4-1
clone size: NA
J gene: TRBJ2-1
CDR3 protein: CASSPRQGTYNEQFF

V gene: TRBV18
clone size: NA
J gene: TRBJ2-5
CDR3 protein: CASSPRTGRETQYF

V gene: TRBV9
clone size: NA
J gene: TRBJ2-3
CDR3 protein: CASSVDGQGARDTQYF

V gene: TRBV28
clone size: NA
J gene: TRBJ2-5
CDR3 protein: CASSLGQHQETQYF

V gene: TRBV4-3
clone size: few
J gene: TRBJ1-1
CDR3 protein: CASSRTGNTEAFF

V gene: TRBV29-1
clone size: NA
J gene: TRBJ2-1
CDR3 protein: CSVGTGGNNEQFF

V gene: TRBV7-9
clone size: once
J gene: TRBJ2-5
CDR3 protein: CASSLTAGVGETQYF

V gene: TRBV30
clone size: NA
J gene: TRBJ2-5
CDR3 protein: CAWTGVQETQYF

V gene: TRBV9
clone size: NA
J gene: TRBJ1-4
CDR3 protein: CASSSHGAGHNEKLFF

V gene: TRBV9
clone size: once
J gene: TRBJ2-7
CDR3 protein: CASSAGQGEIWQYF

V gene: TRBV9
clone size: NA
J gene: TRBJ2-5
CDR3 protein: CASSQETRETQYF

V gene: TRBV5-4
clone size: NA
J gene: TRBJ1-2
CDR3 protein: CASSLSRAATVGYTF

V gene: TRBV7-9
clone size: NA
J gene: TRBJ1-4
CDR3 protein: CASSPRTGGYEKLFF